This T cell receptor (beta chain) was identified during a study of Tregs in tolerant kidney transplant recipients. TCRdb keeps only in-frame clones here, not all; method: immunoSEQ multiplex PCR. Among tens of thousands of clones listed, roughly 85% were seen once. This TCR came from a human donor who received a combined kidney and bone marrow transplant. Sample: Tregs from blood, taken before the transplant.

CDR3 amino acids: CASKETDGYTF. CDR3 coding DNA: TGTGCCAGTAAGGAGACGGATGGCTACACCTTC. The V and J genes are TRBV19 and TRBJ1-2; D gene unclear. CDR1 is LNHDA and CDR2 is SQIVND in the germline V gene (reference sequence). The germline V and J ends were trimmed by 7 bases and 6 bases, with 9 bases remaining between them. The CDR3 is 11 residues long.